The 12 T cell receptor beta chains below all came from one sample that was sequenced in a study of T cell responses to AZD1222 COVID-19 vaccine. Measured with immunoSEQ multiplex PCR; TCRdb has only the in-frame clones, and not every one. The data hold 70,000 to 95,000 clones, with approximately 89% observed a single time. The sequenced sample was peripheral blood, obtained on day 0 of MenACWY control vaccination. These receptors were collected from an adult in good health.

This chain uses TRBV9 with TRBJ2-3, with 12 bases identical to TRBD2. The CDR3 spans 19 residues. From germline, CDR1 is SGDLS and CDR2 YYNGEE. The trim removed 3 bases at V and 5 bases at J, leaving 16 bases unmatched. The CDR3 here is CASSARTQLAGGHGDTQYF. In DNA form, the CDR3 reads TGTGCCAGCAGCGCCAGGACGCAACTAGCGGGGGGCCACGGAGATACGCAGTATTTT. Based on the CDR3 plus reference TRBV9 and TRBJ2-3, the full variable domain is DSGVTQTPKHLITATGQRVTLRCSPRSGDLSVYWYQQSLDQGLQFLIQYYNGEERAKGNILERFSAQQFPDLHSELNLSSLELGDSALYFCASSARTQLAGGHGDTQYFGPGTRLTVL.

The chain couples TRBV14 to TRBJ2-3, with 8 bases identical to TRBD2. The CDR3 is 15 amino acids. The germline gives CDR1 SGHDN, CDR2 FVKESK. V lost 4 bases, J lost 7 bases, and 10 bases stayed unmatched. DNA of the CDR3: TGTGCCAGCAGCCCAGCGGGGGCCCTCGCAAATACGCAGTATTTT. As protein: CASSPAGALANTQYF.

The chain employs TRBV7-8 and TRBJ2-1; TRBD2 matches at 10 bases. This CDR3 is 19 amino acids long. Losses at the gene ends were 0 bases for V and 6 bases for J; bases not matched to a gene: 14. The germline gives CDR1 SGHVS, CDR2 FQNEAQ. The DNA for the CDR3 is TGTGCCAGCAGCTTAGCGATAGCGGGGGGCCATGCTCGTTTCAATGAGCAGTTCTTC. Translation: CASSLAIAGGHARFNEQFF.

V gene TRBV4-2 combines with J gene TRBJ2-3; D unclear. The CDR3 is 14 amino acids. Trimming removed 1 base from V and 2 bases from J, with 7 bases in between. CDR1 LGHNA and CDR2 YNFKEQ come from the germline V gene. The CDR3 loop is CASSQAANTDTQYF. CDR3 in DNA: TGTGCCAGCAGCCAAGCGGCTAACACAGATACGCAGTATTTT.

This chain connects TRBV10-3 to TRBJ1-1, with D maybe TRBD1 (5 bases). Germline V gives CDR1 ENHRY, CDR2 SYGVKD. The CDR3 is 13 amino acids. The V and J ends lost 10 bases and 0 bases respectively, with 12 bases between them. CDR3 amino acids: CARSTELNTEAFF. The DNA for the CDR3 is TGTGCCAGGTCGACAGAGTTGAACACTGAAGCTTTCTTT.

The rearrangement uses TRBV4-1 and TRBJ2-2; 7 positions match TRBD2. The CDR3 covers 17 residues. In germline, CDR1 is MGHRA, CDR2 YSYEKL. V was clipped by 4 bases and J by 4 bases; unmatched bases: 12. This CDR3 reads CASSPLPGGPLTGELFF. CDR3 DNA sequence: TGCGCCAGCAGCCCCCTACCGGGGGGACCTCTCACCGGGGAGCTGTTTTTT.

The chain recombines TRBV11-2 with TRBJ2-7; D perhaps matches TRBD1 (6 bases). Germline V gives CDR1 SGHAT, CDR2 FQNNGV. The length of the CDR3 is 14 residues. V was clipped by 2 bases and J by 0 bases, with 8 bases between them. In nucleotides, the CDR3 is TGTGCCAGCAGCTTAAGACAGGACTCCTACGAGCAGTACTTC. Residues: CASSLRQDSYEQYF. The full variable domain, in which reference TRBV11-2 and TRBJ2-7 provide the parts outside the CDR3, is EAGVAQSPRYKIIEKRQSVAFWCNPISGHATLYWYQQILGQGPKLLIQFQNNGVVDDSQLPKDRFSAERLKGVDSTLKIQPAKLEDSAVYLCASSLRQDSYEQYFGPGTRLTVT.

V usage is TRBV28 and J usage is TRBJ1-1; weak D call: TRBD1 (5 bases). The CDR3 has 18 residues. V lost 5 bases and J 0 bases, leaving 22 bases between the germline ends. The germline V gene encodes CDR1 MDHEN and CDR2 SYDVKM. The CDR3 DNA sequence: TGTGCCAGCAGTATCCTATCCTTAAAAAGGGGCATGAACACTGAAGCTTTCTTT. Encoded protein: CASSILSLKRGMNTEAFF.

V gene TRBV7-2 combines with J gene TRBJ2-1; D remains ambiguous. Germline V gene data show CDR1 as SGHTA and CDR2 as FQGNSA. V lost 1 base and J 2 bases, leaving 9 bases between the germline ends. CDR3 length equals 15 residues. CDR3 nucleotide sequence: TGTGCCAGCAGCTTAGAACCACAACCCTACAATGAGCAGTTCTTC. Its translation is CASSLEPQPYNEQFF.

The V gene is TRBV5-5, the J gene TRBJ2-7; D unclear. The length of the CDR3 is 13 residues. Germline V CDR1 and CDR2: SGHKS, YYEKEE (reference sequence). V gave up 0 bases and J gave up 3 bases, with 7 bases separating them. The CDR3 region is CASSLGQDYEQYF. The DNA of the CDR3 is TGTGCCAGCAGCTTGGGGCAGGACTACGAGCAGTACTTC.

This clone occurred a few times. The chain has TRBV5-6 and TRBJ1-2; D perhaps matches TRBD1 (6 bases). There are 14 residues in the CDR3. V was cut by 0 bases and J by 2 bases, with 8 bases left in between. CDR1 is SGHDT, CDR2 YYEEEE, per germline. The CDR3 DNA sequence: TGTGCCAGCAGCTTGGGGGGGCAGAACTATGGCTACACCTTC. Translated, it gives CASSLGGQNYGYTF. Drawing the rest from reference TRBV5-6 and TRBJ1-2, the complete variable domain is DAGVTQSPTHLIKTRGQQVTLRCSPKSGHDTVSWYQQALGQGPQFIFQYYEEEERQRGNFPDRFSGHQFPNYSSELNVNALLLGDSALYLCASSLGGQNYGYTFGSGTRLTVV.

The V and J genes are TRBV6-6 and TRBJ1-2; 7 nucleotides line up with TRBD1. Trimming cost V 5 bases and J 3 bases; bases outside gene matches: 6. The CDR3 covers 14 residues. Germline values: CDR1 MNHNY, CDR2 SVGAGI (reference sequence). The chain's CDR3 is CASSHPTGDYGYTF. The CDR3 bases are TGTGCCAGCAGTCATCCTACAGGGGACTATGGCTACACCTTC.